Sequencing of this T cell receptor (beta chain) was carried out in a study of T cells of healthy individuals. TCRdb re-analysed the 5' RACE reads in MiXCR, keeping a single row per CDR3 protein. The table lists some 100,000 distinct CDR3 sequences, around 17% of them singletons. Trimming cost V 5 bases and J 3 bases, with 8 bases left between them. Per germline, CDR1 SQVTM and CDR2 ANQGSEA. This CDR3 has 11 residues. The V gene is TRBV29-1, the J gene TRBJ2-7, with D perhaps TRBD1 or TRBD2 (5 bases each). The clonotype was recovered from a human donor in good health. The CDR3 loop is CSVKGSYEQYF. The CDR3 DNA reads as TGCAGCGTTAAGGGGAGCTACGAGCAGTACTTC.